This T cell receptor (beta chain) stems from a study of human T cells and chemical hapten exposure (TCRdb year 2021). Regarding the complete study: For sensitization, 2% DPC in acetone was applied to a 2 cm by 2 cm area of upper inner arm skin. Libraries were pooled for sequencing, and per-sample TCR yields varied mainly because of small differences in library volumes within the pool. In alopecia patients, the study followed how the peripheral blood TCR repertoire changed in vivo over primary and secondary sensitization to diphenylcyclopropenone (DPC), a hapten. Throughout the approximately 24-week study period, patients were also given weekly therapeutic DPC doses on the scalp. Patch tests used Finn chambers with 0.01% DPC on the upper back, scored after 6 days by International Contact Dermatitis Research Group standards. For TCR sequencing, blood came from about 28 alopecia patients at anywhere from one to four time points (pre-sensitization, 2, 6 and 24 weeks). Patient blood was sampled pre-sensitization (week 0) and at 2, 6 and about 24 weeks after DPC sensitization. The mostly female patient cohort included alopecia areata with under or over 50% scalp involvement, alopecia totalis and alopecia universalis.

The sample holds a few counts of this clonotype. Its antigen is currently not known. The record has no base qualities; no much larger clone is one base away. Sample time point, as interpreted from the label and publication: patch test 1, 2 weeks after DPC sensitization. The sample's treatment or condition label is to be understood as: therapeutic diphenylcyclopropenone sensitization with weekly scalp DPC. At each patch-test visit, blood was drawn before the patch test was applied. Patients were eligible if aged 18 to 70, diagnosed with alopecia and judged suitable for DPC therapy, and pregnant patients were excluded. Total RNA was extracted from unfractionated whole blood collected in Tempus Blood RNA tubes. Here is what the overall study found, with its caveats: Significantly more large CDR3 similarity clusters were formed by expanded TCRs than by pre-sensitization or healthy control sets, consistent with antigen-driven responses. All patients had alopecia, a presumed autoimmune disease, so their immune response might differ from that of healthy individuals. The number of TCRs above 1 in 1000 frequency did not change with DPC sensitization; there was no evidence of global repertoire structure alterations. After repeated subsampling, changes were observed in the strength of the expansion versus patch-test correlation and in the threshold at which the correlation became significant. A positive correlation was found between the number of PT1 expanded TCRs and patch test score, with significance reached at thresholds 8, 16 and 32 but not 4.

The receptor library was made with RACE. Sequencing was carried out with a NextSeq 500. Library preparation attached unique molecular identifiers to individual cDNA molecules for quantitative, reproducible TCR counting. From each blood RNA sample, both TCR alpha and TCR beta chains were sequenced. The paper's data handling went like this. Samples had a median of roughly 99,000 TCRs, with a range from about 23,224 to 750,000. V, J and CDR3 annotation of the TCR reads was carried out using the Decombinator software suite. For PS versus PT1 abundance plots, all samples were subsampled to the same number of TCRs (28,000). Expanded TCRs were defined as absent before sensitization and observed at least eight times at the 2-week time point. TCRdb's own reprocessing of the public reads used fastp at Q25 and MiXCR and kept productive beta chains. Rows merge per CDR3 protein into single entries with the most common DNA and genes. The V and J calls and clone size are TCRdb's, not the authors'. This sample lists around 99,000 distinct CDR3 sequences; roughly an eighth were detected once. 2% to 2.5% of the sample lies in the top ten.

The CDR3, from cysteine to phenylalanine, totals 16 residues. Here the CDR3 DNA is all that survives: 48 bases in frame from base 1. The germline V gene sets CDR1 to MGHDK and CDR2 to SYGVNS. At the junction V is shortened by 5 bases and J by 0 bases, with 13 bases in between. The input for sequencing was whole blood, taken in connection with sensitization to the hapten diphenylcyclopropenone (DPC). This receptor chain uses TRBV25-1 and TRBJ2-2; the D region possibly corresponds to TRBD1 (5 bases align). This TCR derives from a woman aged 40-49 years with alopecia areata. Some clones in this sample may be carry-over from other donors' samples. The DNA sequence follows: TGTGCCAGCAGTCAAACGACAGTTTCGAACACCGGGGAGCTGTTTTTT. Translated, it reads CASSQTTVSNTGELFF.